The 27 T cell receptor beta chains presented below share a single source sample, sequenced in a study of shared clonotypes between healthy human individuals. Sequencing was performed with immunoSEQ multiplex PCR; in TCRdb, only in-frame clones are kept and a portion is missing. This table holds about 110,000 clones, around 68% found once. The specimen was memory CD8+ T cells sorted from blood. The subset is: CD45RO+ cells pooled with CCR7-negative TemRA cells. Receptor source: a woman in her twenties or thirties in good health.

The CDR3: CASSGTGESYGYTF. CDR3 nucleotides: TGTGCCAGCAGTGGAACAGGGGAATCCTATGGCTACACCTTC. The J gene is TRBJ1-2, the V gene TRBV2; 7 positions agree with TRBD1. Germline assignment: CDR1 SNHLY and CDR2 FYNNEI. The CDR3 consists of 14 residues. J was trimmed by 4 bases and V by 4 bases; bases with no gene match: 6.

CDR3 sequence: CASSVGLPSGNTIYF. Here the CDR3 DNA reads TGTGCCAGCAGCGTAGGGCTGCCCTCTGGAAACACCATATATTTT. This chain joins TRBV9 and TRBJ1-3, with D unclear. The CDR3 spans 15 residues. Deletions cut 0 bases from V and 0 bases from J, with 7 bases between. Germline V gives CDR1 SGDLS, CDR2 YYNGEE.

This chain connects TRBV28 to TRBJ2-7; tentatively, D is TRBD1 (5 bases). This CDR3 contains 12 residues. Germline V gene sequence: CDR1 MDHEN, CDR2 SYDVKM. Between the trimmed V and J ends, which lost 7 bases and 2 bases, there was a span of 9 bases. The CDR3 spells CASTRATYEQYF. The DNA of the CDR3 is TGTGCCAGCACCAGGGCTACCTACGAGCAGTACTTC.

V gene TRBV7-2 combines with J gene TRBJ2-3; D is uncertain. Trimming left V 4 bases short and J 5 bases short, with 13 bases between. The CDR3 has 14 amino acids. Germline V gives CDR1 SGHTA, CDR2 FQGNSA. Here the CDR3 DNA reads TGTGCCAGCAGCTCCCGTTCGGTTGTAGATACGCAGTATTTT. As protein: CASSSRSVVDTQYF.

The sample holds a few counts of this clone. The chain is built from TRBV4-2 and TRBJ2-5; 9 bases agree with TRBD2. The J call is in doubt because the DNA end fits TRBJ2-7 better. The CDR3 extends over 16 amino acids. Germline V gives CDR1 LGHNA, CDR2 YNFKEQ. The CDR3 sequence is CASSQIIGTSSHEQYF. The CDR3 bases are TGTGCCAGCAGCCAAATCATAGGGACTAGCAGCCACGAGCAGTACTTC.

This clone was recorded only once. The chain is built from TRBV10-2 and TRBJ2-5; D is undetermined. The DNA end lines up better with TRBJ2-7; the J call may be wrong. Germline V lookup: CDR1 WSHSY, CDR2 SAAADI. This CDR3 comprises 13 residues. The CDR3 coding sequence is TGCGCCAGCAGGGACGATAGCTCCTACGAGCAGTACTTC. Its protein is CASRDDSSYEQYF.

The rearrangement uses TRBV5-4 and TRBJ2-7, with 11 bases fitting TRBD2. CDR1 and CDR2 (germline): SGHNT, YYREEE (reference sequence). J lost 3 bases, V lost 3 bases, and 8 bases had no gene match. The CDR3 is 16 amino acids. The DNA for the CDR3 is TGTGCCAGCAGCTCCTCGGGACTAGCGGCCTACTACGAGCAGTACTTC. It codes for CASSSSGLAAYYEQYF.

The V and J genes are TRBV4-3 and TRBJ2-7; TRBD2 is a possible D gene (5 bases). V was cut by 0 bases and J by 6 bases, with 12 bases left in between. The CDR3 spans 14 residues. Germline CDR1 is LGHNA and CDR2 is YSLEER. The CDR3 reads CASSQDPSGIEQYF. The CDR3, as DNA: TGCGCCAGCAGCCAAGATCCCTCGGGGATCGAGCAGTACTTC.

This clone appeared a few times. The chain has TRBV19 and TRBJ2-1; D may correspond to TRBD1 or TRBD2 (5 bases each). With 5 bases removed from V and 7 bases from J, the gap between germline ends came to 15 bases. Per germline, CDR1 LNHDA and CDR2 SQIVND (reference sequence). The CDR3 sequence is 14 residues long. The DNA of the CDR3 is TGTGCCAGTAGTTTGTTGGGGGACGGGAATGAGCAGTTCTTC. Translated, it gives CASSLLGDGNEQFF.

V and J are TRBV27 and TRBJ1-6; a weak D match, TRBD1 (6 bases). Germline CDR1 reads MNHEY; CDR2 reads SMNVEV (reference sequence). V lost 1 base and J lost 9, with 22 bases in between. This CDR3 spans 18 amino acids. The CDR3 spells CASSLYSPGAGWISPLHF. In DNA form, the CDR3 reads TGTGCCAGCAGTTTATATTCACCGGGGGCAGGGTGGATTTCACCCCTCCACTTT.

The V call is TRBV6-5, the J call TRBJ2-3; tentatively, D is TRBD1 (5 bases). CDR1 and CDR2 from the germline V gene are MNHEY and SVGAGI. The V end lost 7 bases, the J end lost 1 base, and 12 bases lay between the germline ends. CDR3 length equals 14 residues. Here the CDR3 reads CASTSDIGTDTQYF. The CDR3 bases are TGTGCCAGCACCTCGGACATTGGCACAGATACGCAGTATTTT.

This chain joins TRBV29-1 and TRBJ2-1, with a possible D match to TRBD2 (5 bases). This CDR3 is built from 13 residues. The ends were cut back, 0 bases at V and 5 bases at J, with 8 bases in the middle. In germline, CDR1 is SQVTM, CDR2 ANQGSEA. CDR3 protein: CSVEDTRDNEQFF. The CDR3 DNA sequence: TGCAGCGTTGAAGATACTAGGGACAATGAGCAGTTCTTC.

The chain combines TRBV18 with TRBJ2-7; 8 bases are a match to TRBD1. This CDR3 contains 14 residues. Germline trimming cut 0 bases from V and 2 bases from J; bases unmatched to any gene: 0. Germline V CDR1 and CDR2: KGHSH, LQKENI. CDR3 DNA: TGTGCCAGCTCACCACCGGGACAGGCCTACGAGCAGTACTTC. Its protein is CASSPPGQAYEQYF.

This chain uses TRBV7-3 with TRBJ2-3; D perhaps matches TRBD2 (6 bases). V dropped 11 bases and J dropped 2 bases, with 20 bases sitting between them. This CDR3 has 15 residues. CDR1 SGHTA and CDR2 FQGTGA come from the germline V gene. CDR3 nucleotide sequence: TGTGCCTCAGGGACTGGACGAGCCCCCACAGATACGCAGTATTTT. Translation: CASGTGRAPTDTQYF.

The rearrangement uses TRBV28 and TRBJ1-2; possible D gene TRBD1, 5 bases. The CDR3 spans 16 residues. Trimming left V 2 bases short and J 0 bases short, with 13 bases between. Per the germline V gene, CDR1 is MDHEN and CDR2 is SYDVKM. DNA for the CDR3: TGTGCCAGCAGTTTAGACCGGGGCTTGGCTAACTATGGCTACACCTTC. As protein: CASSLDRGLANYGYTF.

For the CDR3, the DNA is TGTGCCAGCAGCGTAGGAGATGGCTACGAGCAGTACTTC. The encoded protein is CASSVGDGYEQYF. The chain employs TRBV9 and TRBJ2-5; D uncertain. The DNA end is more similar to TRBJ2-7, so the J call may be wrong. The CDR3 is 13 residues long. Germline-derived CDR1 and CDR2 are SGDLS and YYNGEE.

The chain has TRBV2 and TRBJ2-7; 10 bases line up with TRBD2. Trimming took 6 bases from V and 4 from J; bases not matched to a gene: 15. The CDR3 covers 17 residues. Germline CDR1 reads SNHLY; CDR2 reads FYNNEI. For the CDR3, the DNA is TGTGCCAGCAGCGAATCTGGATTAGCGGGAGGATTATACGAGCAGTACTTC. Amino acid sequence: CASSESGLAGGLYEQYF.

A single count supports this clone. This chain connects TRBV4-1 to TRBJ1-3; 7 bases align to TRBD1. This CDR3 is 18 amino acids long. Germline CDR1 reads MGHRA; CDR2 reads YSYEKL. V was clipped by 0 bases and J by 8 bases; unmatched bases: 16. DNA for the CDR3: TGCGCCAGCAGCCAAGATATCTTCACATACAGGGGTAACTACACCATATATTTT. Its protein is CASSQDIFTYRGNYTIYF.

Note on this clone: A far larger clone is one nucleotide away, so this likely arose from a read error. This CDR3 is also generated by other DNA sequences in the sample. This rearrangement joins TRBV11-2 to TRBJ2-6; D unclear. Germline loops: CDR1 SGHAT, CDR2 FQNNGV. CDR3 size: 16 residues. The CDR3 sequence is CASRPTATSGANVLTF. The CDR3 DNA reads as TGTGCCAGCAGACCGACGGCGACCTCTGGTGCCAACGTCCTGACTTTC. Filled out from reference TRBV11-2 and TRBJ2-6, the complete variable domain reads EAGVAQSPRYKIIEKRQSVAFWCNPISGHATLYWYQQILGQGPKLLIQFQNNGVVDDSQLPKDRFSAERLKGVDSTLKIQPAKLEDSAVYLCASRPTATSGANVLTFGAGSRLTVL.

The chain couples TRBV7-9 to TRBJ2-6; maybe TRBD1 (6 bases). The CDR3 is 18 amino acids. CDR1 is SEHNR, CDR2 FQNEAQ, per germline (reference sequence). Trimming removed 1 base from V and 1 base from J, with 14 bases in between. The CDR3 DNA is TGTGCCAGCAGCTTAGGAGGGGGAACCACTTCTGGGGCCAACGTCCTGACTTTC. This translates into CASSLGGGTTSGANVLTF.

This clone has only a few counts. The chain links TRBV5-4 to TRBJ1-2; perhaps TRBD1 as D (6 bases). Between the trimmed V and J ends, which lost 4 bases and 8 bases, there was a span of 30 bases. Germline V lookup: CDR1 SGHNT, CDR2 YYREEE (reference sequence). The CDR3 spans 18 residues. CDR3 residues: CASSPGEQGNDLPRGYTF. The CDR3 DNA is TGTGCCAGCAGCCCGGGGGAACAGGGTAACGATCTGCCCCGGGGCTACACCTTC.

This sequence joins TRBV27 and TRBJ2-7; D is possibly TRBD1 or TRBD2 (5 bases each). CDR1 is MNHEY, CDR2 SMNVEV, per germline (reference sequence). This CDR3 comprises 14 residues. V gave up 5 bases and J gave up 5 bases, with 16 bases separating them. The CDR3 here is CASSNSGAPHEQYF. The CDR3 DNA reads as TGTGCCAGCAGTAACTCCGGGGCCCCCCACGAGCAGTACTTC.

The genes are TRBV10-1 and TRBJ2-2, with TRBD1 matching 7 bases. After removal of 3 bases from V and 5 bases from J, the junction contained 3 bases not matched to a gene. This CDR3 has 14 amino acids. From germline, CDR1 is WNHNN and CDR2 SYGVQD (reference sequence). For the CDR3, the DNA is TGCGCCAGCAGTGATGGGACAGCAACCGGGGAGCTGTTTTTT. This codes for CASSDGTATGELFF.

This clone was recorded only once. The chain employs TRBV4-1 and TRBJ2-7, with D perhaps TRBD1 (5 bases). The germline V gene has CDR1 MGHRA and CDR2 YSYEKL. CDR3 length: 14 amino acids. With 4 bases removed from V and 0 bases from J, the gap between germline ends came to 10 bases. The CDR3 loop reads CASSPHRSSYEQYF. CDR3 DNA: TGCGCCAGCAGCCCCCACAGGAGCTCCTACGAGCAGTACTTC.

The V and J genes are TRBV14 and TRBJ2-1, with 10 bases lining up with TRBD1. From germline, CDR1 is SGHDN and CDR2 FVKESK. J lost 8 bases, V lost 4 bases, and 11 bases had no gene match. The CDR3 sequence is 16 residues long. The CDR3: CASSLLRGQGKDEQFF. The CDR3 nucleotides are TGTGCCAGCAGCCTCTTGAGGGGACAGGGGAAGGATGAGCAGTTCTTC.

The chain joins TRBV11-1 to TRBJ1-1; D is unresolved. V lost 5 bases to trimming and J lost 4 bases, with 14 bases between them. Germline CDR1 reads SGHAT; CDR2 reads FQDESV (reference sequence). CDR3 size: 14 residues. CDR3 nucleotides: TGTGCCAGCAGCACATCGGGGATTGGCACTGAAGCTTTCTTT. Amino acids: CASSTSGIGTEAFF.

The table lists this clone with many counts. The rearrangement uses TRBV2 and TRBJ2-1; 10 nucleotides align to TRBD1. V gave up 8 bases and J gave up 4 bases; unmatched junction bases: 2. The CDR3 is 13 residues long. Germline CDR1 is SNHLY and CDR2 is FYNNEI. CDR3 sequence (DNA): TGTGCCAGCCGGGACAGGGGTTACAATGAGCAGTTCTTC. This gives the protein CASRDRGYNEQFF.